Shown below are 32 T cell receptor beta chains from a single sample sequenced in a study of OX40 agonist ivuxolimab in advanced cancers. The protocol was immunoSEQ multiplex PCR, while the TCRdb copy is restricted to in-frame clones and leaves out a portion. In the table there are around 82,000 clones, around nine tenths of which are singletons. Here the sequenced sample was CD4+ or CD8+ T cells sorted from blood, taken in a trial of the OX40 agonist ivuxolimab. The receptor source for this set is an adult with an advanced solid tumor such as melanoma, head and neck, liver or kidney cancer.

V usage is TRBV6-5 and J usage is TRBJ1-2; 7 bases are shared with TRBD1. V lost 0 bases, J lost 8 bases, and 9 bases stayed unmatched. The CDR3 has 15 residues. Germline CDR1 MNHEY, CDR2 SVGAGI. The CDR3 DNA reads TGTGCCAGCAGTTACTCGACAGCACAGGGGAAAGGCTACACCTTC. Protein: CASSYSTAQGKGYTF.

The gene calls are TRBV18 and TRBJ2-5; D is perhaps TRBD1 (5 bases). This CDR3 has 13 residues. The germline V gene has CDR1 KGHSH and CDR2 LQKENI. Trimming took off 3 bases at V and 6 bases at J, with 11 bases between the two ends. CDR3 nucleotides: TGTGCCAGCTCACCCGACAGTCCACAGACCCAGTACTTC. Amino acids: CASSPDSPQTQYF.

V gene TRBV11-3 combines with J gene TRBJ2-7, with D perhaps given as TRBD1 or TRBD2 (5 bases each). CDR1 is SGHNT and CDR2 is YENEEA in the germline V gene. V lost 0 bases and J lost 8, with 14 bases in between. The CDR3 spans 14 residues. The CDR3 sequence is CASSLDGATFQQYF. In DNA, the CDR3 is TGTGCCAGCAGCTTAGACGGGGCGACTTTCCAGCAGTACTTC.

J is TRBJ2-7 and V is TRBV18; D possibly matches TRBD1 or TRBD2 (5 bases each). V lost 0 bases, J lost 5 bases, and 14 bases lay in between. Germline V lookup: CDR1 KGHSH, CDR2 LQKENI. The CDR3 extends over 15 amino acids. The CDR3 DNA reads as TGTGCCAGCTCACCACCGGTTGGGACCTCTAACGAGCAGTACTTC. This gives the protein CASSPPVGTSNEQYF.

This clone was found once. This chain joins TRBV6-5 and TRBJ1-1; D gene uncertain. Trimming took off 2 bases at V and 9 bases at J, with 13 bases between the two ends. CDR1 and CDR2 (germline): MNHEY, SVGAGI. The CDR3 totals 13 residues. CDR3 loop: CASSYNSAEKAFF. DNA of the CDR3: TGTGCCAGCAGTTACAATTCCGCCGAGAAAGCTTTCTTT.

V and J are TRBV6-6 and TRBJ1-1; D possibly corresponds to TRBD1 (6 bases). From germline, CDR1 is MNHNY and CDR2 SVGAGI (reference sequence). The CDR3 runs 15 residues. Trimming cost V 1 base and J 1 base, with 10 bases left between them. Written as DNA, the CDR3 is TGTGCCAGCAGTTACTTGGGGGCCGGGAACACTGAAGCTTTCTTT. This codes for CASSYLGAGNTEAFF.

The gene calls are TRBV18 and TRBJ1-1, with D uncertain. Trimming left V 6 bases short and J 0 bases short, with 8 bases between. Per the germline V gene, CDR1 is KGHSH and CDR2 is LQKENI. The CDR3 is made up of 13 amino acids. The CDR3 DNA sequence: TGTGCCAGCTCGCCTACAGTGAACACTGAAGCTTTCTTT. Translated, it gives CASSPTVNTEAFF.

This chain joins TRBV18 and TRBJ2-7; TRBD1 aligns across 10 bases. Germline CDR1 reads KGHSH; CDR2 reads LQKENI. The CDR3 runs to 17 residues. V was clipped by 3 bases and J by 0 bases; unmatched bases: 8. Here the CDR3 reads CASSPPQTGGYSYEQYF. DNA for the CDR3: TGTGCCAGCTCACCTCCCCAGACAGGGGGCTACTCCTACGAGCAGTACTTC.

The J gene is TRBJ2-5, the V gene TRBV27; no clear D gene. V lost 3 bases and J lost 10, with 12 bases in between. In germline, CDR1 is MNHEY, CDR2 SMNVEV (reference sequence). The CDR3 has 12 residues. CDR3 DNA sequence: TGTGCCAGCAGTTTCGGTCCCGGACGCCAGTACTTC. Translated: CASSFGPGRQYF.

The chain couples TRBV11-2 to TRBJ2-7; D possibly corresponds to TRBD1 (6 bases). Germline V gives CDR1 SGHAT, CDR2 FQNNGV. This CDR3 spans 15 amino acids. V lost 5 bases, J lost 3 bases, and 17 bases lay in between. The CDR3 nucleotides are TGTGCCAGCAGCCATACAGGGCTGCTAAGCTACGAGCAGTACTTC. Its translation: CASSHTGLLSYEQYF.

V gene TRBV11-3 combines with J gene TRBJ2-7; D not certain. V was trimmed by 4 bases and J by 0 bases, leaving 7 bases between them. The germline V gene encodes CDR1 SGHNT and CDR2 YENEEA. The CDR3 extends over 13 amino acids. DNA of the CDR3: TGTGCCAGCAGCTATGGGAACTCCTACGAGCAGTACTTC. This gives the protein CASSYGNSYEQYF.

As to this clone: The germline gene is not matched at one end of the junction; a read error may be the cause. V gene TRBV27 combines with J gene TRBJ2-1; D ambiguous. The CDR3 contains 12 residues. Per the germline V gene, CDR1 is MNHEY and CDR2 is SMNVEV (reference sequence). The CDR3 bases are TGTGCCAGCAGTGTATCCATCGAGGAGCAGTTCTTC. Protein: CASSVSIEEQFF.

DNA for the CDR3: TGTGCCAGCAGCCCTAGCGGGAGGTACGAGCAGTACTTC. It is translated as CASSPSGRYEQYF. The chain couples TRBV7-9 to TRBJ2-5, with TRBD2 identical over 11 bases. The J call may be faulty, since TRBJ2-7 better matches the DNA end. CDR3 length: 13 amino acids. The germline V gene has CDR1 SEHNR and CDR2 FQNEAQ (reference sequence).

This CDR3 is CASSILPAAKNIQYF. CDR3 DNA: TGTGCCAGTAGTATACTCCCGGCAGCCAAAAACATTCAGTACTTC. The chain joins TRBV19 to TRBJ2-4; unclear D gene. This CDR3 is built from 15 residues. The germline CDR1 and CDR2 sequences are LNHDA and SQIVND (reference sequence). With 2 bases removed from V and 0 bases from J, the gap between germline ends came to 8 bases.

This clone was seen just once. The chain has TRBV2 and TRBJ2-2; 7 bases align to TRBD1. Per the germline V gene, CDR1 is SNHLY and CDR2 is FYNNEI. This CDR3 has 15 residues. The J segment lost 6 bases and the V segment lost 7 bases, leaving 11 bases of the junction unmatched. DNA for the CDR3: TGTGCCAGCAATAGACAGGGTTCAGCGCCCGGGGAGCTGTTTTTT. The encoded protein is CASNRQGSAPGELFF.

As for this clone: A much larger clone differs by one base, so this may be a read error. Other DNA sequences of this sample code for an identical CDR3. This rearrangement joins TRBV5-1 to TRBJ1-4, with TRBD1 matching over 11 bases. Germline CDR1 reads SGHRS; CDR2 reads YFSETQ. V gave up 0 bases and J gave up 7 bases; unmatched junction bases: 2. This CDR3 has 15 residues. The CDR3 reads CASSLAGTGGEKLFF. CDR3 coding DNA: TGCGCCAGCAGCTTGGCTGGGACAGGGGGTGAAAAACTGTTTTTT.

This chain connects TRBV7-6 to TRBJ2-7, with 9 bases lining up with TRBD2. The germline gives CDR1 SGHVS, CDR2 FNYEAQ. The CDR3 length is 22 residues. The J segment lost 0 bases and the V segment lost 3 bases, leaving 24 bases of the junction unmatched. CDR3 sequence: CASSLGAPPRGPYSGSSYEQYF. DNA for the CDR3: TGTGCCAGCAGCTTGGGTGCTCCCCCTCGGGGACCCTATAGCGGGAGCTCCTACGAGCAGTACTTC.

V is TRBV19 and J is TRBJ2-3; D is possibly TRBD1 (5 bases). CDR3 length equals 16 residues. The germline V gene has CDR1 LNHDA and CDR2 SQIVND (reference sequence). The V gene lost 6 bases and the J gene lost 3 bases, with 19 bases spanning the gap. In DNA form, the CDR3 reads TGTGCCAGTAGCCCCCCGGCAGGGTGGCGGACAGATACGCAGTATTTT. Encoded protein: CASSPPAGWRTDTQYF.

This sequence joins TRBV6-5 and TRBJ2-1; 7 bases match TRBD1. Germline V gene sequence: CDR1 MNHEY, CDR2 SVGAGI. The CDR3 extends over 15 amino acids. The V gene end was trimmed by 0 bases and the J gene end by 3 bases; junction bases not matched to a gene: 2. Here the CDR3 reads CASSYSGQSYNEQFF. CDR3 coding DNA: TGTGCCAGCAGTTACTCGGGACAGAGCTACAATGAGCAGTTCTTC.

The genes are TRBV30 and TRBJ2-4; TRBD2 is a possible D gene (5 bases). Trimming left V 4 bases short and J 0 bases short, with 13 bases between. The germline gives CDR1 GTSNPN, CDR2 SVGIG (reference sequence). The CDR3 is 15 amino acids. The CDR3, as DNA: TGTGCCTGGACCTCAGAGGGTTTAGCCAAAAACATTCAGTACTTC. Residues: CAWTSEGLAKNIQYF.

Comment on this clone: Other nucleotide sequences in the sample specify the same CDR3. The chain uses TRBV27 and TRBJ1-5; TRBD1 agrees at 9 bases. CDR3 size: 14 residues. Per the germline V gene, CDR1 is MNHEY and CDR2 is SMNVEV (reference sequence). Unmatched junction bases numbered 3, after V lost 5 bases and J lost 4 bases. CDR3 protein: CASSLGQGNQPQHF. The CDR3 region has the DNA TGTGCCAGCAGTCTTGGACAGGGGAATCAGCCCCAGCATTTT.

The chain recombines TRBV11-2 with TRBJ2-2; TRBD2 agrees at 10 bases. Germline V gives CDR1 SGHAT, CDR2 FQNNGV. This CDR3 has 15 amino acids. Losses at the gene ends were 1 base for V and 4 bases for J; bases not matched to a gene: 0. CDR3 region: CASSLGLAGTGELFF. In DNA form, the CDR3 reads TGTGCCAGCAGCTTAGGACTAGCGGGCACCGGGGAGCTGTTTTTT.

The rearrangement joins TRBV18 to TRBJ2-7; D perhaps matches TRBD1 (6 bases). CDR3 length: 14 residues. Per the germline V gene, CDR1 is KGHSH and CDR2 is LQKENI. Deletions cut 6 bases from V and 2 bases from J, with 14 bases between. In DNA, the CDR3 is TGTGCCAGCTCCCTAGGTCAGGGGCCCTACGAGCAGTACTTC. Protein product: CASSLGQGPYEQYF.

This chain uses TRBV19 with TRBJ2-7; D possibly corresponds to TRBD1 (5 bases). Trimming left V 5 bases short and J 3 bases short, with 14 bases between. The germline V gene encodes CDR1 LNHDA and CDR2 SQIVND (reference sequence). The CDR3 has 14 amino acids. CDR3 in DNA: TGTGCCAGTAGTCCAAGACACAGGCTCTACGAGCAGTACTTC. Residues: CASSPRHRLYEQYF.

This chain uses TRBV11-3 with TRBJ2-1; no definite D call. The germline V gene encodes CDR1 SGHNT and CDR2 YENEEA. Trimming took 2 bases from V and 3 from J, leaving 11 bases between them. The CDR3 sequence is 15 residues long. The CDR3 bases are TGTGCCAGCAGCTTACCGGAGATGGGCTACAATGAGCAGTTCTTC. Its protein is CASSLPEMGYNEQFF.

This sequence joins TRBV11-2 and TRBJ2-5, with D perhaps TRBD1 (6 bases). This CDR3 contains 15 residues. CDR1 and CDR2 from the germline V gene are SGHAT and FQNNGV. V was cut by 5 bases and J by 5 bases, with 18 bases left in between. The CDR3: CASSHFGQTGETQYF. The CDR3 nucleotides are TGTGCCAGCAGCCATTTTGGACAGACGGGGGAGACCCAGTACTTC.

V is TRBV5-8 and J is TRBJ2-3; D ambiguous. Germline V gene sequence: CDR1 SGHTS, CDR2 YDEGEE. The CDR3 contains 16 residues. V was shortened by 4 bases and J by 1 base, with 16 bases between the two germline ends. The CDR3 nucleotides are TGTGCCAGCAGCCAAGAAGAGGCGGCCGGCACAGATACGCAGTATTTT. Translation: CASSQEEAAGTDTQYF.

The chain joins TRBV27 to TRBJ1-2; TRBD1 matches at 7 bases. Trimming removed 2 bases from V and 8 bases from J; junction bases left unmatched: 8. The V gene's germline CDR1 is MNHEY and CDR2 SMNVEV (reference sequence). This CDR3 spans 14 amino acids. Written as DNA, the CDR3 is TGTGCCAGCAGTTTAGGGCAGGGGGTCGGGGGCTACACCTTC. This gives the protein CASSLGQGVGGYTF.

This clone occurred once. The chain is built from TRBV19 and TRBJ2-3, with D unclear. Germline CDR1 reads LNHDA; CDR2 reads SQIVND (reference sequence). The CDR3 is 15 residues long. The ends were cut back, 0 bases at V and 2 bases at J, with 9 bases in the middle. For the CDR3, the DNA is TGTGCCAGTAGTATAGAACAGACTCACACAGATACGCAGTATTTT. Amino acid sequence: CASSIEQTHTDTQYF.

CDR3 residues: CASSQESTGGGFTDTQYF. In DNA form, the CDR3 reads TGCGCCAGCAGCCAAGAATCCACGGGAGGGGGGTTCACAGATACGCAGTATTTT. This sequence joins TRBV4-1 and TRBJ2-3; 8 bases agree with TRBD2. Trimming at V came to 0 bases and at J to 2 bases, leaving 10 bases not matched to a gene. The CDR3 loop spans 18 amino acids. CDR1 and CDR2 (germline): MGHRA, YSYEKL.

The chain links TRBV6-1 to TRBJ2-7; TRBD1 aligns across 8 bases. CDR3 length equals 14 residues. CDR1 is MNHNS, CDR2 SASEGT, per germline. The V segment lost 6 bases and the J segment 5 bases; nucleotides outside the gene matches: 9. CDR3 bases: TGTGCCAGCAGACCCCGGGACAGGCCTCACGAGCAGTACTTC. This encodes CASRPRDRPHEQYF.

This clone was recorded only once. V and J are TRBV23-1 and TRBJ2-3; weak D call: TRBD2 (5 bases). TRBV23-1 is marked as an open reading frame, function uncertain. This CDR3 comprises 17 residues. V was trimmed by 2 bases and J by 4 bases, leaving 19 bases between them. The CDR3 protein is CASSQLERSPVADTQYF. CDR3 sequence (DNA): TGCGCCAGCAGTCAACTGGAGCGGTCTCCCGTGGCAGATACGCAGTATTTT.